Listed below are T cell receptor beta chains from one sample, sequenced in a study of OX40 agonist ivuxolimab in advanced cancers. Method: immunoSEQ multiplex PCR; TCRdb's copy keeps in-frame clones and lacks some. The repertoire includes several thousand clones, 88% of them detected once, and 11% sits in the top ten. Sample: CD4+ or CD8+ T cells sorted from blood, taken in a trial of the OX40 agonist ivuxolimab. The receptor set was obtained from an adult with an advanced solid tumor such as melanoma, head and neck, liver or kidney cancer. CDR3s include the opening cysteine and the closing phenylalanine or tryptophan. Each record gives: J gene, clone size, V gene, D gene, CDR3 protein, CDR3 DNA. A D gene is named only where the DNA matches it firmly. Clone size is not always given. Where it is, it says once, few, many or a class for expanded clones.

j_call: TRBJ1-2; clone_size: NA; v_call: TRBV6-5; d_call: NA; cdr3_aa: CATTVGGYGYTF; cdr3_nt: TGTGCCACCACTGTGGGGGGTTATGGCTACACCTTC
j_call: TRBJ1-1; clone_size: NA; v_call: TRBV5-5; d_call: TRBD1; cdr3_aa: CASSSQGDTEAFF; cdr3_nt: TGTGCCAGCAGCTCACAGGGGGACACTGAAGCTTTCTTT
j_call: TRBJ2-7; clone_size: NA; v_call: TRBV18; d_call: NA; cdr3_aa: CASSPSRGYEQYF; cdr3_nt: TGTGCCAGCTCACCTTCCAGGGGTTACGAGCAGTACTTC
j_call: TRBJ2-7; clone_size: NA; v_call: TRBV25-1; d_call: NA; cdr3_aa: CASSEYPGISYEQYF; cdr3_nt: TGTGCCAGCAGTGAATACCCGGGGATCTCCTACGAGCAGTACTTC
j_call: TRBJ1-2; clone_size: NA; v_call: TRBV7-9; d_call: NA; cdr3_aa: CASSFSDSGYTF; cdr3_nt: TGTGCCAGCAGCTTCAGTGATAGCGGCTACACCTTC
j_call: TRBJ1-4; clone_size: few; v_call: TRBV5-6; d_call: NA; cdr3_aa: CASSLPGAGSPEKLFF; cdr3_nt: TGTGCCAGCAGCTTGCCAGGGGCGGGCTCTCCTGAAAAACTGTTTTTT
j_call: TRBJ2-1; clone_size: NA; v_call: TRBV29-1; d_call: NA; cdr3_aa: CSVEEVGNEQFF; cdr3_nt: TGCAGCGTTGAAGAAGTCGGCAATGAGCAGTTCTTC
j_call: TRBJ2-7; clone_size: NA; v_call: TRBV11-2; d_call: TRBD1; cdr3_aa: CASSWYRGNYEQYF; cdr3_nt: TGTGCCAGCAGCTGGTACAGGGGTAACTACGAGCAGTACTTC
j_call: TRBJ1-1; clone_size: NA; v_call: TRBV18; d_call: NA; cdr3_aa: CASSPTQAAGNTEAFF; cdr3_nt: TGTGCCAGCTCACCAACCCAGGCGGCGGGGAACACTGAAGCTTTCTTT
j_call: TRBJ2-1; clone_size: NA; v_call: TRBV5-4; d_call: NA; cdr3_aa: CASSLALGALIDEQFF; cdr3_nt: TGTGCCAGCAGCTTGGCTTTGGGGGCCTTAATCGATGAGCAGTTCTTC
j_call: TRBJ2-5; clone_size: few; v_call: TRBV5-4; d_call: NA; cdr3_aa: CASSLGLDGETQYF; cdr3_nt: TGTGCCAGCAGCTTGGGGCTAGACGGGGAGACCCAGTACTTC
j_call: TRBJ2-7; clone_size: NA; v_call: TRBV10-2; d_call: NA; cdr3_aa: CASSVVGWSSYEQYF; cdr3_nt: TGCGCCAGCAGTGTGGTCGGCTGGAGCTCCTACGAGCAGTACTTC
j_call: TRBJ1-2; clone_size: NA; v_call: TRBV19; d_call: NA; cdr3_aa: CASTMDSSNYGYTF; cdr3_nt: TGTGCCAGTACAATGGACAGTTCTAACTATGGCTACACCTTC
j_call: TRBJ2-5; clone_size: NA; v_call: TRBV5-4; d_call: TRBD2; cdr3_aa: CASRSGGQETQYF; cdr3_nt: TGTGCCAGCAGGTCGGGGGGCCAAGAGACCCAGTACTTC
j_call: TRBJ2-1; clone_size: NA; v_call: TRBV7-9; d_call: TRBD2; cdr3_aa: CASSFLAGRYNEQFF; cdr3_nt: TGTGCCAGCAGCTTTTTAGCGGGGCGATACAATGAGCAGTTCTTC
j_call: TRBJ1-2; clone_size: NA; v_call: TRBV7-9; d_call: NA; cdr3_aa: CASSLGGGQGGYTF; cdr3_nt: TGTGCCAGCAGCCTCGGCGGGGGTCAGGGTGGCTACACCTTC
j_call: TRBJ2-3; clone_size: NA; v_call: TRBV12-2; d_call: NA; cdr3_aa: CASRPIGVGTGVSTDTQYF; cdr3_nt: TGTGCAAGTCGCCCAATAGGGGTGGGGACAGGGGTTAGCACAGATACGCAGTATTTT
j_call: TRBJ1-2; clone_size: NA; v_call: TRBV11-2; d_call: TRBD1; cdr3_aa: CASSVGTGADYGYTF; cdr3_nt: TGTGCCAGCAGCGTGGGTACAGGGGCTGACTATGGCTACACCTTC
j_call: TRBJ2-1; clone_size: once; v_call: TRBV10-2; d_call: TRBD2; cdr3_aa: CASSDGRGVSYNEQFF; cdr3_nt: TGCGCCAGCAGTGACGGGAGGGGAGTCTCCTACAATGAGCAGTTCTTC
j_call: TRBJ1-1; clone_size: NA; v_call: TRBV14; d_call: NA; cdr3_aa: CASSQESLSWITGTEAFF; cdr3_nt: TGTGCCAGCAGCCAAGAAAGTCTCTCGTGGATCACAGGCACTGAAGCTTTCTTT
j_call: TRBJ2-7; clone_size: NA; v_call: TRBV7-9; d_call: NA; cdr3_aa: CASRTDRGEQYF; cdr3_nt: TGTGCCAGCAGAACGGACAGAGGCGAGCAGTACTTC
j_call: TRBJ2-7; clone_size: NA; v_call: TRBV21-1; d_call: NA; cdr3_aa: CASSERDRGDEQYF; cdr3_nt: TGTGCCAGCAGCGAACGGGACAGGGGTGACGAGCAGTACTTC
j_call: TRBJ2-6; clone_size: NA; v_call: TRBV25-1; d_call: TRBD2; cdr3_aa: CASSESRGGRGGANVLTF; cdr3_nt: TGTGCCAGCAGTGAATCGCGGGGGGGCCGAGGAGGGGCCAACGTCCTGACTTTC
j_call: TRBJ2-7; clone_size: NA; v_call: TRBV5-1; d_call: NA; cdr3_aa: CASSLQGSPYEQYF; cdr3_nt: TGCGCCAGCAGCCTCCAGGGGTCCCCCTACGAGCAGTACTTC
j_call: TRBJ2-2; clone_size: NA; v_call: TRBV28; d_call: NA; cdr3_aa: CASAEGQNTGELFF; cdr3_nt: TGTGCCAGTGCGGAGGGCCAGAACACCGGGGAGCTGTTTTTT
j_call: TRBJ2-7; clone_size: once; v_call: TRBV4-1; d_call: TRBD1; cdr3_aa: CASSQVSGGYEQYF; cdr3_nt: TGCGCCAGCAGCCAAGTATCAGGGGGCTACGAGCAGTACTTC
j_call: TRBJ1-5; clone_size: NA; v_call: TRBV4-1; d_call: NA; cdr3_aa: CASSQGGHLSNQPQHF; cdr3_nt: TGCGCCAGCAGCCAAGGTGGACACCTTAGCAATCAGCCCCAGCATTTT
j_call: TRBJ2-7; clone_size: NA; v_call: TRBV10-3; d_call: TRBD1; cdr3_aa: CAIARDRETYEQYF; cdr3_nt: TGTGCCATCGCCCGGGACAGGGAGACCTACGAGCAGTACTTC
j_call: TRBJ1-1; clone_size: NA; v_call: TRBV28; d_call: NA; cdr3_aa: CASSSPGDEAFF; cdr3_nt: TGTGCCAGCAGTTCGCCGGGTGATGAAGCTTTCTTT
j_call: TRBJ2-7; clone_size: NA; v_call: TRBV5-4; d_call: NA; cdr3_aa: CASSNTRDEQYF; cdr3_nt: TGTGCCAGCAGCAACACTAGAGACGAGCAGTACTTC
j_call: TRBJ1-2; clone_size: NA; v_call: TRBV9; d_call: NA; cdr3_aa: CASSVGVGGRGGYTF; cdr3_nt: TGTGCCAGCAGCGTAGGGGTCGGAGGGAGAGGAGGCTACACCTTC
j_call: TRBJ2-5; clone_size: NA; v_call: TRBV7-8; d_call: NA; cdr3_aa: CASSPLGDGETQYF; cdr3_nt: TGTGCCAGCAGCCCCCTCGGAGATGGTGAGACCCAGTACTTC
j_call: TRBJ2-5; clone_size: NA; v_call: TRBV2; d_call: TRBD2; cdr3_aa: CASNAGGETQYF; cdr3_nt: TGTGCCAGCAACGCCGGGGGGGAGACCCAGTACTTC
j_call: TRBJ2-1; clone_size: NA; v_call: TRBV5-6; d_call: TRBD1; cdr3_aa: CASSYRDRAWNEQFF; cdr3_nt: TGTGCCAGCAGCTACCGGGACAGGGCTTGGAATGAGCAGTTCTTC
j_call: TRBJ2-3; clone_size: NA; v_call: TRBV2; d_call: TRBD1; cdr3_aa: CAITGTGRTDTQYF; cdr3_nt: TGTGCCATCACCGGGACAGGGCGGACAGATACGCAGTATTTT
j_call: TRBJ2-5; clone_size: NA; v_call: TRBV7-9; d_call: TRBD2; cdr3_aa: CASSPGLAEQETQYF; cdr3_nt: TGTGCCAGCAGCCCGGGACTAGCGGAACAAGAGACCCAGTACTTC
j_call: TRBJ2-3; clone_size: NA; v_call: TRBV2; d_call: TRBD2; cdr3_aa: CASSEGVAGAHTDTQYF; cdr3_nt: TGTGCCAGCAGTGAAGGGGTAGCGGGGGCCCACACAGATACGCAGTATTTT
j_call: TRBJ2-3; clone_size: NA; v_call: TRBV10-3; d_call: NA; cdr3_aa: CAISEPSSAADTQYF; cdr3_nt: TGTGCCATCAGTGAGCCATCTAGCGCCGCAGATACGCAGTATTTT
j_call: TRBJ1-1; clone_size: NA; v_call: TRBV7-9; d_call: NA; cdr3_aa: CASSPAMLTEAFF; cdr3_nt: TGTGCCAGCAGCCCCGCAATGCTCACTGAAGCTTTCTTT
j_call: TRBJ2-3; clone_size: once; v_call: TRBV7-9; d_call: NA; cdr3_aa: CASVGGFTDTQYF; cdr3_nt: TGTGCCAGCGTCGGGGGCTTTACAGATACGCAGTATTTT
j_call: TRBJ2-7; clone_size: NA; v_call: TRBV29-1; d_call: TRBD1; cdr3_aa: CSVGNYRGLTPYEQYF; cdr3_nt: TGCAGCGTTGGGAATTACAGGGGTTTAACCCCCTACGAGCAGTACTTC
j_call: TRBJ2-7; clone_size: NA; v_call: TRBV11-3; d_call: NA; cdr3_aa: CASSSRTTSSYEQYF; cdr3_nt: TGTGCCAGCAGCTCCAGGACGACTAGCTCCTACGAGCAGTACTTC
j_call: TRBJ1-5; clone_size: NA; v_call: TRBV10-3; d_call: NA; cdr3_aa: CATGRGDQPQHF; cdr3_nt: TGTGCCACCGGAAGGGGGGATCAGCCCCAGCATTTT
j_call: TRBJ1-1; clone_size: NA; v_call: TRBV10-2; d_call: NA; cdr3_aa: CASSDPANTEAFF; cdr3_nt: TGCGCCAGCAGTGACCCCGCTAACACTGAAGCTTTCTTT
j_call: TRBJ2-1; clone_size: NA; v_call: TRBV5-1; d_call: NA; cdr3_aa: CASSLEQGSYNEQFF; cdr3_nt: TGCGCCAGCAGCTTGGAACAGGGCTCCTACAATGAGCAGTTCTTC
j_call: TRBJ1-1; clone_size: NA; v_call: TRBV10-2; d_call: NA; cdr3_aa: CASSESSGFRFDTEAFF; cdr3_nt: TGCGCCAGCAGTGAGTCATCGGGGTTTAGATTCGACACTGAAGCTTTCTTT
j_call: TRBJ2-2; clone_size: NA; v_call: TRBV27; d_call: TRBD1; cdr3_aa: CASSPAHRGLTGELFF; cdr3_nt: TGTGCCAGCAGCCCCGCGCACAGGGGGCTGACCGGGGAGCTGTTTTTT
j_call: TRBJ2-1; clone_size: NA; v_call: TRBV11-2; d_call: TRBD1; cdr3_aa: CASSSTGVSAEQFF; cdr3_nt: TGTGCCAGCAGCTCCACAGGGGTTAGCGCTGAGCAGTTCTTC
j_call: TRBJ1-6; clone_size: few; v_call: TRBV9; d_call: TRBD1; cdr3_aa: CASRDRGYSPLHF; cdr3_nt: TGTGCCAGCCGGGACAGGGGTTATTCACCCCTCCACTTT
j_call: TRBJ2-1; clone_size: NA; v_call: TRBV10-2; d_call: NA; cdr3_aa: CASSEFRGSYNEQFF; cdr3_nt: TGCGCCAGCAGTGAGTTCCGGGGATCCTACAATGAGCAGTTCTTC
j_call: TRBJ1-1; clone_size: once; v_call: TRBV13; d_call: NA; cdr3_aa: CASSPTEGGSTEAFF; cdr3_nt: TGTGCCAGCAGCCCCACCGAGGGGGGTAGCACTGAAGCTTTCTTT
j_call: TRBJ2-3; clone_size: once; v_call: TRBV14; d_call: NA; cdr3_aa: CASSHEGYPSTDTQYF; cdr3_nt: TGTGCCAGCAGCCATGAAGGGTATCCGAGCACAGATACGCAGTATTTT